The present T cell receptor beta chain was sequenced within a study of T-cell memory formation after mild COVID-19. This clonotype was counted between two and nine times. TCRdb analysed the 5' RACE reads with MiXCR anew, one entry per CDR3 protein. The sample includes 130,000 to 150,000 distinct CDR3 sequences, 15% to 20% of them seen just once. The TCR was taken from an adult woman who had mild COVID-19 (a few samples of this study predate the infection). Cell type and time point are not known. Sequenced material: PBMCs or a T cell subset sorted from them (not recorded which).

The CDR3, as DNA: TGTGCCTGGAGCTCCGGGACAGGGCTATCCTACGAGCAGTACTTC. Its translation is CAWSSGTGLSYEQYF. The chain uses TRBV30 and TRBJ2-7, with 9 bases matching TRBD1. The CDR3 consists of 15 residues. Germline CDR1 is GTSNPN and CDR2 is SVGIG (reference sequence). The trim removed 3 bases at V and 1 base at J, leaving 7 bases unmatched.